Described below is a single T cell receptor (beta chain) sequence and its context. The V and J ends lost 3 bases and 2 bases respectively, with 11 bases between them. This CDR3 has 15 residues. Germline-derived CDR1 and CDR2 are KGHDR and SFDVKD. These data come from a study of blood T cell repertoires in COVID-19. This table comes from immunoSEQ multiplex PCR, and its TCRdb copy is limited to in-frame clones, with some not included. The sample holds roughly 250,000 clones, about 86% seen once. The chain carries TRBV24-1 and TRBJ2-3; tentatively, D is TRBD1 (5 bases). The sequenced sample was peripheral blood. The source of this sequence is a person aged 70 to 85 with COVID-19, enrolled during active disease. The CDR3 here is CATSDNRHLTDTQYF. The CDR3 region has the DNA TGTGCCACCAGTGATAACAGGCACCTCACAGATACGCAGTATTTT.